The clone carrying this TCR beta chain was observed at least ten times. Breast cancer patients provided tissue from their axillary draining lymph nodes. Germline CDR1 MNHNY, CDR2 SVGAGI (reference sequence). This CDR3 is 15 amino acids long. V dropped 0 bases and J dropped 2 bases, with 11 bases sitting between them. TCRdb processed the multiplex PCR reads anew with MiXCR; each CDR3 protein has one entry. Among around 130,000 distinct CDR3 sequences listed, 15% to 20% were seen once. This sample was taken from a study of breast tumors, draining lymph nodes, adjacent tissues. Sequencing was carried out using axillary lymph node tissue. The rearrangement links TRBV6-6 to TRBJ2-7, with D perhaps TRBD2 (5 bases). The TCR comes from a female donor with breast cancer. Some clones in this sample may be carry-over from other donors' samples. Here the CDR3 DNA reads TGTGCCAGCAGTTACTCGACCGGGGATCCCTACGAGCAGTACTTC. Its translation: CASSYSTGDPYEQYF.